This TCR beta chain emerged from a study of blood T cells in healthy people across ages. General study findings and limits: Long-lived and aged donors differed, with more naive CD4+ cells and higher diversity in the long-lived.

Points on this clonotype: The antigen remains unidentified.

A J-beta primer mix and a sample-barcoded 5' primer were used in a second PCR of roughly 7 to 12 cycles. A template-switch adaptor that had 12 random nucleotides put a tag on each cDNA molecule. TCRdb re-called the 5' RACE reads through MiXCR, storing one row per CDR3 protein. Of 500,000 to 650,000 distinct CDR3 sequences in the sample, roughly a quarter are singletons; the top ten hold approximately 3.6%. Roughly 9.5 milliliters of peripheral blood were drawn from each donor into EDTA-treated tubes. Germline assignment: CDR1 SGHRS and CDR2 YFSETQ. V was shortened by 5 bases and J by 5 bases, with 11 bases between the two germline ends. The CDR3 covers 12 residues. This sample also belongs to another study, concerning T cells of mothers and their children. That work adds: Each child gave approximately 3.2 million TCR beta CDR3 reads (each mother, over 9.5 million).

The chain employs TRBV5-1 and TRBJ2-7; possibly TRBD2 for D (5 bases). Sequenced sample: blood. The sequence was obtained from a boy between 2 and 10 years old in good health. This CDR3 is CASRITGNEQYF. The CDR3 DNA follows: TGCGCCAGCAGAATCACCGGGAACGAGCAGTACTTC.